The 26 T cell receptor beta chains below come from one sample, sequenced in a study of Graves' ophthalmopathy and Graves' hyperthyroidism (dated by TCRdb to the late 2010s). The sequencer was an Illumina HiSeq 2000. TCR beta CDR3 regions were amplified from RNA transcripts for repertoire sequencing. A first-round RT-PCR used HTBI primers with the Qiagen OneStep RT-PCR kit, followed by a second-round multiplex PCR, size selection and purification. Using fastp trimming at Q25 and MiXCR clonotype assembly, TCRdb reanalyzed the public sequencing data and kept in-frame beta chains. Rows matching on CDR3 protein sequence are summarized as one entry with the most common DNA and genes. In all, the sample holds roughly 170,000 distinct CDR3 sequences, and 39% of those were seen once. 8% to 9.5% of the sample is taken by the ten largest. Sequenced input: peripheral blood. These receptors came from a man between 25 and 39 years old with Graves' ophthalmopathy. Donor details come from another sample of the same person, matched by shared clones.

V and J are TRBV11-2 and TRBJ2-7; the match to TRBD2 covers 8 bases. There are 17 residues in the CDR3. After removal of 3 bases from V and 6 bases from J, the junction contained 16 bases not matched to a gene. Germline CDR1 and CDR2: SGHAT and FQNNGV. CDR3 residues: CASSLSASGSPPPEQYF. The CDR3 DNA sequence: TGTGCCAGCAGCTTGTCGGCCAGCGGGAGCCCCCCACCCGAGCAGTACTTC.

This clonotype was counted at least ten times. This sequence joins TRBV11-2 and TRBJ1-2; D is unresolved. CDR1 is SGHAT, CDR2 FQNNGV, per germline. The CDR3 has 13 residues. V was clipped by 5 bases and J by 4 bases, with 11 bases between them. CDR3 DNA: TGTGCCAGCAGCCCGACCCATGCCTATGGCTACACCTTC. Its protein product is CASSPTHAYGYTF.

CDR3 sequence (DNA): TGTGCCAGCAGTTTATTGGCGCCTCAGGGTAGCTATGGCTACACCTTC. Translation: CASSLLAPQGSYGYTF. V and J are TRBV27 and TRBJ1-2; weak D call: TRBD1 (5 bases). This CDR3 spans 16 amino acids. With 1 base removed from V and 4 bases from J, the gap between germline ends came to 16 bases. Germline loops: CDR1 MNHEY, CDR2 SMNVEV (reference sequence).

CDR3 nucleotide sequence: TGTGCCAGCATCCTGAACAGGGCCCCAGGGACCCAGTACTTC. This sequence encodes CASILNRAPGTQYF. The rearrangement joins TRBV28 to TRBJ2-5, with D perhaps matching TRBD1 (6 bases). With 7 bases removed from V and 7 bases from J, the gap between germline ends came to 19 bases. CDR1 is MDHEN, CDR2 SYDVKM, per germline. The CDR3 is made up of 14 amino acids. Supplemented by reference TRBV28 and TRBJ2-5, the full variable domain reads DVKVTQSSRYLVKRTGEKVFLECVQDMDHENMFWYRQDPGLGLRLIYFSYDVKMKEKGDIPEGYSVSREKKERFSLILESASTNQTSMYLCASILNRAPGTQYFGPGTRLLVL.

This clonotype was counted ten times or more. V and J are TRBV6-5 and TRBJ2-7; no definite D call. CDR3 size: 11 residues. Trimming stripped 5 bases from V and 5 bases from J, with 7 bases between. Looked up from germline, CDR1 is MNHEY and CDR2 is SVGAGI. CDR3 DNA sequence: TGTGCCAGCAGTAACACCCACGAGCAGTACTTC. Its translation is CASSNTHEQYF.

The V and J genes are TRBV7-8 and TRBJ2-7; the match to TRBD1 covers 7 bases. This CDR3 region has 14 residues. The germline V gene has CDR1 SGHVS and CDR2 FQNEAQ. The junction had 10 bases not matched to a gene; V was cut back by 6 bases and J by 5 bases. CDR3 coding DNA: TGTGCCAGCAGGACAACAGGGGATTTGAACGAGCAGTACTTC. Translated: CASRTTGDLNEQYF.

This clonotype was seen a handful of times. This chain links TRBV12-3 or TRBV12-4 with TRBJ2-7; TRBD1 might be the D (5 bases). The germline V and J ends were trimmed by 7 bases and 5 bases, with 24 bases remaining between them. The CDR3 is 16 residues long. Written as DNA, the CDR3 is TGTGCCAGCACACCCCTACCCGACAGCCTAGGAGACGAGCAGTACTTC. It encodes CASTPLPDSLGDEQYF.

The chain is built from TRBV27 and TRBJ2-7; 7 nucleotides agree with TRBD1. The CDR3 extends over 14 amino acids. The germline CDR1 and CDR2 sequences are MNHEY and SMNVEV (reference sequence). Germline trimming cut 5 bases from V and 2 bases from J; bases unmatched to any gene: 6. CDR3 nucleotide sequence: TGTGCCAGCAGTCCGGGACAGAATCCCTACGAGCAGTACTTC. It codes for CASSPGQNPYEQYF.

In its sample, this clonotype was seen many times. The rearrangement links TRBV12-3 or TRBV12-4 to TRBJ1-2; D may be TRBD1 (6 bases). V was shortened by 6 bases and J by 3 bases, with 14 bases between the two germline ends. This CDR3 has 14 amino acids. The CDR3 spells CASSDGTFDYGYTF. For the CDR3, the DNA is TGTGCCAGCAGCGATGGGACATTCGACTATGGCTACACCTTC.

In this sample, this clonotype turned up many times. CDR3 DNA: TGTGCCAGCAGACCCGGGACAGGCTCTGGCTACACCTTC. This translates into CASRPGTGSGYTF. The chain has TRBV12-3 or TRBV12-4 and TRBJ1-2; TRBD1 matches at 8 bases. This CDR3 has 13 residues. Trimming removed 6 bases from V and 7 bases from J; junction bases left unmatched: 7.

The rearrangement joins TRBV6-1 to TRBJ2-7; no definite D call. CDR1 and CDR2 from the germline V gene are MNHNS and SASEGT. The V and J ends lost 1 base and 6 bases respectively, with 7 bases between them. The CDR3 runs 12 residues. The CDR3 here is CASSEGDAEQYF. The CDR3 DNA follows: TGTGCCAGCAGTGAAGGAGACGCCGAGCAGTACTTC.

In its sample, this clonotype was seen many times. The chain recombines TRBV5-1 with TRBJ1-3; TRBD1 matches 8 bases. CDR1 is SGHRS and CDR2 is YFSETQ in the germline V gene. The V and J ends lost 4 bases and 0 bases, in that order; junction bases with no gene match: 3. CDR3 length: 15 amino acids. This CDR3 reads CASSPGQGSGNTIYF. Here the CDR3 DNA reads TGCGCCAGCAGCCCAGGACAGGGCTCTGGAAACACCATATATTTT.

The rearrangement links TRBV20-1 to TRBJ1-1; 9 nucleotides agree with TRBD1. From germline, CDR1 is DFQATT and CDR2 SNEGSKA (reference sequence). The CDR3 totals 13 residues. After removal of 5 bases from V and 7 bases from J, the junction contained 8 bases not matched to a gene. CDR3 bases: TGCAGTGCTGATCACAGGGGGCAGGATGAAGCTTTCTTT. This codes for CSADHRGQDEAFF.

V gene TRBV27 combines with J gene TRBJ1-5; D unresolved. The V and J ends lost 5 bases and 7 bases respectively, with 15 bases between them. This CDR3 spans 14 amino acids. CDR1 is MNHEY, CDR2 SMNVEV, per germline (reference sequence). The CDR3 here is CASSPTVSGQPQHF. CDR3 coding DNA: TGTGCCAGCAGTCCTACAGTCTCGGGGCAGCCCCAGCATTTT.

This clonotype was observed at least ten times. V usage is TRBV6-5 and J usage is TRBJ1-5; TRBD1 matches 7 bases. V shed 4 bases, J shed 4 bases, and the junction held 10 bases outside the gene matches. CDR1 is MNHEY and CDR2 is SVGAGI in the germline V gene. The CDR3 runs 16 residues. The chain's CDR3 is CASSSNTGVLNQPQHF. CDR3 nucleotides: TGTGCCAGCAGTTCTAACACAGGGGTACTGAATCAGCCCCAGCATTTT.

The chain employs TRBV27 and TRBJ1-1; D ambiguous. Germline V CDR1 and CDR2: MNHEY, SMNVEV (reference sequence). The CDR3 loop spans 11 amino acids. Trimming pared 5 bases from V and 8 bases from J, leaving 9 bases between. The CDR3 here is CASSGREEAFF. CDR3 nucleotides: TGTGCCAGCAGTGGCCGGGAGGAAGCTTTCTTT.

This clonotype has at least ten counts. The chain recombines TRBV6-5 with TRBJ1-5, with 9 bases fitting TRBD1. The V gene end was trimmed by 6 bases and the J gene end by 2 bases; junction bases not matched to a gene: 8. Germline CDR1 and CDR2: MNHEY and SVGAGI. The CDR3 runs 16 residues. This CDR3 is CASSPGTGKGNQPQHF. The DNA of the CDR3 is TGTGCCAGCAGCCCCGGGACAGGGAAGGGCAATCAGCCCCAGCATTTT.

There are many counts of this clonotype. J is TRBJ2-2 and V is TRBV2; weak D call: TRBD1 (5 bases). CDR1 SNHLY and CDR2 FYNNEI come from the germline V gene. V lost 5 bases to trimming and J lost 3 bases, with 16 bases between them. The CDR3 length is 16 residues. This chain's CDR3 is CASSQGWGLDTGELFF. In nucleotides, the CDR3 is TGTGCCAGCAGTCAAGGATGGGGCCTCGACACCGGGGAGCTGTTTTTT. The complete variable domain, with remaining parts taken from reference TRBV2 and TRBJ2-2, reads EPEVTQTPSHQVTQMGQEVILRCVPISNHLYFYWYRQILGQKVEFLVSFYNNEISEKSEIFDDQFSVERPDGSNFTLKIRSTKLEDSAMYFCASSQGWGLDTGELFFGEGSRLTVL.

CDR3 sequence reads: CASSSGLSRYEQYF. The CDR3, as DNA: TGTGCCAGCAGTTCGGGGTTATCGCGCTACGAGCAGTACTTC. The chain is built from TRBV28 and TRBJ2-7; D perhaps matches TRBD2 (5 bases). Germline loops: CDR1 MDHEN, CDR2 SYDVKM. CDR3 length: 14 residues. Trimming took 4 bases from V and 3 from J, leaving 13 bases between them. Together with reference TRBV28 and TRBJ2-7, the CDR3 gives the full variable domain: DVKVTQSSRYLVKRTGEKVFLECVQDMDHENMFWYRQDPGLGLRLIYFSYDVKMKEKGDIPEGYSVSREKKERFSLILESASTNQTSMYLCASSSGLSRYEQYFGPGTRLTVT.

This clonotype showed up many times. The V and J genes are TRBV12-3 or TRBV12-4 and TRBJ1-5; D is uncertain. This CDR3 has 14 residues. The V end lost 3 bases, the J end lost 0 bases, and 6 bases lay between the germline ends. CDR3 DNA sequence: TGTGCCAGCAGTTTGCTGGATAGCAATCAGCCCCAGCATTTT. Translation: CASSLLDSNQPQHF.

This clonotype has just one count. V is TRBV6-5 and J is TRBJ1-1, with 9 bases that match TRBD1. The V gene's germline CDR1 is MNHEY and CDR2 SVGAGI. The CDR3 length is 15 residues. J was trimmed by 5 bases and V by 5 bases; bases with no gene match: 9. CDR3 amino acids: CASSIQGAGGTEAFF. The CDR3, as DNA: TGTGCCAGCAGTATACAGGGGGCAGGGGGTACTGAAGCTTTCTTT.

The chain combines TRBV6-2 or TRBV6-3 with TRBJ2-7; perhaps TRBD2 as D (6 bases). Between the trimmed V and J ends, which lost 5 bases and 2 bases, there was a span of 16 bases. The CDR3 is 15 amino acids. CDR1 and CDR2 (germline): MNHEY, SVGEGT. The CDR3 is CASSGSGTGTYEQYF. For the CDR3, the DNA is TGTGCCAGCAGTGGATCCGGGACTGGGACCTACGAGCAGTACTTC.

There are many counts of this clonotype. The V gene is TRBV3-1, the J gene TRBJ1-1; TRBD1 agrees at 8 bases. Germline V gene sequence: CDR1 LGHDT, CDR2 YNNKEL (reference sequence). J lost 3 bases, V lost 1 base, and 4 bases had no gene match. CDR3 length: 15 amino acids. The CDR3 DNA follows: TGTGCCAGCAGCCAAGTAGGACAGGGCTACACTGAAGCTTTCTTT. Translating gives CASSQVGQGYTEAFF.

The genes are TRBV28 and TRBJ2-7; D not resolved. CDR1 and CDR2 (germline): MDHEN, SYDVKM. Trimming took 6 bases from V and 2 from J, leaving 20 bases between them. The CDR3 consists of 16 residues. Here the CDR3 reads CASSPASGPRPYEQYF. The DNA for the CDR3 is TGTGCCAGCAGCCCCGCCTCGGGCCCACGCCCCTACGAGCAGTACTTC.

This clonotype was recorded at least ten times. V and J are TRBV12-5 and TRBJ2-5; D gene ambiguous. Germline loops: CDR1 LGHNT, CDR2 FRNRAP. The germline V and J ends were trimmed by 6 bases and 5 bases, with 7 bases remaining between them. There are 11 residues in the CDR3. The CDR3 DNA is TGTGCTAGTGGCGTCGGGGAGACCCAGTACTTC. Protein product: CASGVGETQYF.

In this sample, this clonotype turned up many times. The rearrangement joins TRBV20-1 to TRBJ1-3; TRBD1 aligns across 8 bases. Germline lookup yields CDR1 DFQATT and CDR2 SNEGSKA (reference sequence). The CDR3 sequence is 13 residues long. V was clipped by 6 bases and J by 4 bases; unmatched bases: 5. The DNA of the CDR3 is TGCAGTGCCCCGGACAGGGTCGGAAACACCATATATTTT. This gives the protein CSAPDRVGNTIYF.